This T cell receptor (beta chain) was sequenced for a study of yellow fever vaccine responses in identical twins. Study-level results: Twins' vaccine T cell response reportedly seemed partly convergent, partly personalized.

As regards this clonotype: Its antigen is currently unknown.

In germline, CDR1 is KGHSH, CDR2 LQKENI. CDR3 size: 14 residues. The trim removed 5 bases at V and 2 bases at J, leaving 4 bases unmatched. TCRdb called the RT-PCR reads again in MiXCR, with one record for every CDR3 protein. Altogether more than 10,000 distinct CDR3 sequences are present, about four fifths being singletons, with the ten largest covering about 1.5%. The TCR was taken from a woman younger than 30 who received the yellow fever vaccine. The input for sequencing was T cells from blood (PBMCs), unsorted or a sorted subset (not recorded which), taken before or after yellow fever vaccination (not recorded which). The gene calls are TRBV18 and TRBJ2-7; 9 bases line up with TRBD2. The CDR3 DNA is TGTGCCAGCTCAGGACTAGCGCATGCCTACGAGCAGTACTTC. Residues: CASSGLAHAYEQYF.